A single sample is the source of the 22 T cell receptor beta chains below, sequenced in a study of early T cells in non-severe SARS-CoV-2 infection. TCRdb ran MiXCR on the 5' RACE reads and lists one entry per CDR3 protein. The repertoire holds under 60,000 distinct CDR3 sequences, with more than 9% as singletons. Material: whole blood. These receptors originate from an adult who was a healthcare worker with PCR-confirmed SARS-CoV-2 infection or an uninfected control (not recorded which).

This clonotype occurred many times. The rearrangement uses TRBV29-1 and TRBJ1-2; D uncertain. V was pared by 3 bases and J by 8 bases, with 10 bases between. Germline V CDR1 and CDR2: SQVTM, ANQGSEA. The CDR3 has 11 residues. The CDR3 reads CSVEQEWGYTF. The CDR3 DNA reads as TGCAGCGTTGAGCAGGAGTGGGGCTACACCTTC.

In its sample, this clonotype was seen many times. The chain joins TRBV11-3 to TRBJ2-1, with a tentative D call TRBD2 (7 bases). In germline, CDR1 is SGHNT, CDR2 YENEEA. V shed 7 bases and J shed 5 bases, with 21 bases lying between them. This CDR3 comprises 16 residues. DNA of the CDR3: TGTGCCAGCAAGCGGGGACAAAACCTCGGGGACAATGAGCAGTTCTTC. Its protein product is CASKRGQNLGDNEQFF.

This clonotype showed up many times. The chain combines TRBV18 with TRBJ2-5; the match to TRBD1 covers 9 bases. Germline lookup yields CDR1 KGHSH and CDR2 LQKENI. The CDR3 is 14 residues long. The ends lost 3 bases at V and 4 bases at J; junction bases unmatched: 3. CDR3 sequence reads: CASSPGTGSETQYF. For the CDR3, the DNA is TGTGCCAGCTCACCCGGGACAGGGTCAGAGACCCAGTACTTC.

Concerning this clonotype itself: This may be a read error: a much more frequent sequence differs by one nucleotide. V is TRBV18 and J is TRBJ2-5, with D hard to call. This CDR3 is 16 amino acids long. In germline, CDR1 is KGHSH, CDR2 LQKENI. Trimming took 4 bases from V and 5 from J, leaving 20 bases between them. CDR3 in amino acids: CASSRRARRAGETQYF. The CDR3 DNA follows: TGTGCCAGCTCACGACGGGCGCGCCGGGCCGGGGAGACCCAGTACTTC.

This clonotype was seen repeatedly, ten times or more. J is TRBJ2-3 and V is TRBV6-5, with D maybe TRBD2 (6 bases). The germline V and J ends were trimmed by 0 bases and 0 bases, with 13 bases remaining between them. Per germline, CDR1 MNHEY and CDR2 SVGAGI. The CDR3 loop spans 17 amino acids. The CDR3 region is CASSYSYGGASTDTQYF. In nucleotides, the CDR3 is TGTGCCAGCAGTTACTCCTATGGCGGGGCTAGCACAGATACGCAGTATTTT.

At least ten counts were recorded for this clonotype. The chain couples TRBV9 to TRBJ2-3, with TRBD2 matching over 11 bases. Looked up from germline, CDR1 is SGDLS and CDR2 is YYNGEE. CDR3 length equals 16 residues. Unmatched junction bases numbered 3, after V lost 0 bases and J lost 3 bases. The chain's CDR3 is CASSVATSGGTDTQYF. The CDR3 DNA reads TGTGCCAGCAGCGTAGCTACTAGCGGGGGAACAGATACGCAGTATTTT. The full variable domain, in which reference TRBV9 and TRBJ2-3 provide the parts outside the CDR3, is DSGVTQTPKHLITATGQRVTLRCSPRSGDLSVYWYQQSLDQGLQFLIQYYNGEERAKGNILERFSAQQFPDLHSELNLSSLELGDSALYFCASSVATSGGTDTQYFGPGTRLTVL.

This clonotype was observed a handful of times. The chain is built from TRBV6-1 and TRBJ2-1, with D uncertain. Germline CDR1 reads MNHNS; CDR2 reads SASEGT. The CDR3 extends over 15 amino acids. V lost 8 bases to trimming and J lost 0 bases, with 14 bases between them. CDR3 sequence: CASQSRWSSYNEQFF. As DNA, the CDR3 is TGTGCCAGCCAGAGTCGGTGGAGCTCCTACAATGAGCAGTTCTTC.

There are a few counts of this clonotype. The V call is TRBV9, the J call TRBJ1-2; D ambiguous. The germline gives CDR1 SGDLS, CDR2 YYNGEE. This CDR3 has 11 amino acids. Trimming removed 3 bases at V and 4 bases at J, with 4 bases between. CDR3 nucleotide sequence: TGTGCCAGCAGCGGCGGCTATGGCTACACCTTC. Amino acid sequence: CASSGGYGYTF. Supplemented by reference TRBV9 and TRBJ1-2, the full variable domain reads DSGVTQTPKHLITATGQRVTLRCSPRSGDLSVYWYQQSLDQGLQFLIQYYNGEERAKGNILERFSAQQFPDLHSELNLSSLELGDSALYFCASSGGYGYTFGSGTRLTVV.

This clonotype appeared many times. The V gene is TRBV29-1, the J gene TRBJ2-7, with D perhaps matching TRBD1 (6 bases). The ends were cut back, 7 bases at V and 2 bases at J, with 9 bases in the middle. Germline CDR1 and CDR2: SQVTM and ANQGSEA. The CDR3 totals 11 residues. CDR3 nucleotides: TGCAGCGGTGGGACAACCTACGAGCAGTACTTC. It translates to CSGGTTYEQYF.

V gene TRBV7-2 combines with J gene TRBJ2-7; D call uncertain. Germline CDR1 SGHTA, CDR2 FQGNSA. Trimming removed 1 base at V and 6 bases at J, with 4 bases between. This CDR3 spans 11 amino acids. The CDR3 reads CASSLVSEQYF. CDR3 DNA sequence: TGTGCCAGCAGCTTAGTCTCCGAGCAGTACTTC.

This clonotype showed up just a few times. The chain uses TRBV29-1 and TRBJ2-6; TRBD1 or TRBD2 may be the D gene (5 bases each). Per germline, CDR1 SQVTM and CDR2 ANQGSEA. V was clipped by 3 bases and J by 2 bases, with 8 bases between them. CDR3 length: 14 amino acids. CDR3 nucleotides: TGCAGCGTTGACAGGGAGCCTGGGGCCAACGTCCTGACTTTC. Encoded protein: CSVDREPGANVLTF.

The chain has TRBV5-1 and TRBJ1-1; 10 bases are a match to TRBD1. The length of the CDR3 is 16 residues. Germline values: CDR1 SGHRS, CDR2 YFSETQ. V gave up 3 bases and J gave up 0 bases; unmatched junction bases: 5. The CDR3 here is CASSSPTGGMNTEAFF. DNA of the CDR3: TGCGCCAGCAGCTCCCCGACAGGGGGCATGAACACTGAAGCTTTCTTT.

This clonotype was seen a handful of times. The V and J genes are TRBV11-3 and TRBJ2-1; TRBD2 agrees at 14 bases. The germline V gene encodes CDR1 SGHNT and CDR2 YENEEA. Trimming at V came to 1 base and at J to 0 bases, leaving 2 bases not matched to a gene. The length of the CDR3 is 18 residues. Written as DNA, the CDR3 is TGTGCCAGCAGCTTAGCCGGGACTAGCGGGAGCTCCTACAATGAGCAGTTCTTC. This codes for CASSLAGTSGSSYNEQFF.

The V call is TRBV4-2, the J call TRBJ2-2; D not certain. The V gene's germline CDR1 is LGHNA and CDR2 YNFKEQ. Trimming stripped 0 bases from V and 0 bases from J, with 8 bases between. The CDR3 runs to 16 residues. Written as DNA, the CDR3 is TGTGCCAGCAGCCAAGAGGGCGGACCGAACACCGGGGAGCTGTTTTTT. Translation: CASSQEGGPNTGELFF.

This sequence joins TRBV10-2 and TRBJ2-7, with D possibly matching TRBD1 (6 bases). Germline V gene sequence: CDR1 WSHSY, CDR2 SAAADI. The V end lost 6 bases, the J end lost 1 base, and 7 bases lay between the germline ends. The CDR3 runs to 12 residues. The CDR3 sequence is CASRTGSYEQYF. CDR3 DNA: TGCGCCAGCAGGACAGGTTCCTACGAGCAGTACTTC.

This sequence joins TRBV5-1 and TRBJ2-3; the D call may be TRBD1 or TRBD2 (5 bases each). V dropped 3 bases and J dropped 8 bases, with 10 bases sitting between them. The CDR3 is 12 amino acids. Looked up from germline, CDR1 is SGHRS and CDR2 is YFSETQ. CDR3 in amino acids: CASSWDGSTQYF. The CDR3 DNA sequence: TGCGCCAGCAGCTGGGACGGAAGTACGCAGTATTTT.

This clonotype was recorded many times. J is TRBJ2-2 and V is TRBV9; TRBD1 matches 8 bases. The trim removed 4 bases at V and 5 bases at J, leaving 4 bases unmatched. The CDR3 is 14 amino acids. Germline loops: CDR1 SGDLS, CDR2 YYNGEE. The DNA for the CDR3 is TGTGCCAGCAGCTTTACAGGGGGGACCGGGGAGCTGTTTTTT. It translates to CASSFTGGTGELFF.

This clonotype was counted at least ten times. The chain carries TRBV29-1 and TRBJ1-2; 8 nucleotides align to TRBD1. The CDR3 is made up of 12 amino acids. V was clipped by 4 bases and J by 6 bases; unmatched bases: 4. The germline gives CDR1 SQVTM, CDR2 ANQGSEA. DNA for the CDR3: TGCAGCGTTGTACAGGGGGGAGATGGCTACACCTTC. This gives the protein CSVVQGGDGYTF.

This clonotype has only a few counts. Here the CDR3 reads CSARDEHRGSYNSPLHF. Here the CDR3 DNA reads TGCAGTGCTAGAGACGAGCACAGGGGCTCCTATAATTCACCCCTCCACTTT. The chain employs TRBV20-1 and TRBJ1-6; 7 nucleotides agree with TRBD1. The germline V gene encodes CDR1 DFQATT and CDR2 SNEGSKA (reference sequence). The CDR3 runs to 17 residues. The trim removed 0 bases at V and 0 bases at J, leaving 5 bases unmatched.

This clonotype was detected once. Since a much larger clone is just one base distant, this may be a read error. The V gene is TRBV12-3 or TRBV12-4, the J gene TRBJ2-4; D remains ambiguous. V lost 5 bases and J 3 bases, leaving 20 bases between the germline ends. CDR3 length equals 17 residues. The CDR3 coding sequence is TGTGCCAGCAGTCCTTCCAACCTTGGGGTGGACAAAAACATTCAGTACTTC. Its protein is CASSPSNLGVDKNIQYF.

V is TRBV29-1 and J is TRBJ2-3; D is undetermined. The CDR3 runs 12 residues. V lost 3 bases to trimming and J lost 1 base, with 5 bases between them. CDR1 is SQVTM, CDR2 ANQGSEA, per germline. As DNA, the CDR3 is TGCAGCGTTGATAGAGGCACAGATACGCAGTATTTT. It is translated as CSVDRGTDTQYF.

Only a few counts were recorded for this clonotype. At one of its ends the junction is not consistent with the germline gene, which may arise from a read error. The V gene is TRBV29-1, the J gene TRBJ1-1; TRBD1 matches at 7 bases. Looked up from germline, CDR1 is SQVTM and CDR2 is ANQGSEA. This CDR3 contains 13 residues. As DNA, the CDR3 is TGCAGGGTTGACAGGGCTCAGGACACTGAAGCTTTCTTT. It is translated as CRVDRAQDTEAFF.